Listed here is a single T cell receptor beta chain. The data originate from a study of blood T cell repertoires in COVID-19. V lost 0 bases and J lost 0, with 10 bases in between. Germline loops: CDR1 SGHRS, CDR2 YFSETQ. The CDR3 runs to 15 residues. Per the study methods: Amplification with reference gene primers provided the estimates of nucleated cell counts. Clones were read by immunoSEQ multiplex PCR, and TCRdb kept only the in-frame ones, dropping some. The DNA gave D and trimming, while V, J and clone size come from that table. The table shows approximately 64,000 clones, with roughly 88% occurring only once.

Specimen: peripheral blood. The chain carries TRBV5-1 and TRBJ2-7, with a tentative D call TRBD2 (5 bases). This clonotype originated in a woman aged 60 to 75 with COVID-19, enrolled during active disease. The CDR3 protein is CASSLAVSDSYEQYF. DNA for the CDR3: TGCGCCAGCAGCTTGGCCGTTAGCGACTCCTACGAGCAGTACTTC.